This T cell receptor beta chain comes out of a study of metastatic and nonmetastatic thyroid tumors. The wider study: Malignant thyroid and benign thyroid patients provided blood and tumor or nodule tissue whose repertoires were compared. Findings and caveats of the study: A significant increase in TCR beta diversity was reportedly seen in malignant thyroid tumors relative to benign nodules, in blood and tumor.

This CDR3 contains 12 residues. Trimming removed 9 bases at V and 7 bases at J, with 15 bases between. Germline values: CDR1 MNHEY, CDR2 SVGEGT. No patient received treatment before thyroid surgery. This clone was recorded many times. Its antigen is currently unknown. From the PCR reads, TCRdb re-called clones with MiXCR. This table has fewer than 35,000 clones, about 22% appearing once. The chain joins TRBV6-2 or TRBV6-3 to TRBJ2-5; D may be TRBD2 (6 bases). The clonotype was recovered from a female donor with papillary thyroid cancer or a benign thyroid nodule (not recorded which). Some clones in this sample may be carry-over from other donors' samples. Sequencing was carried out using blood. The CDR3 DNA reads as TGTGCCAGATTTAGCGGTGCGGGGACCCAGTACTTC. Its protein is CARFSGAGTQYF.